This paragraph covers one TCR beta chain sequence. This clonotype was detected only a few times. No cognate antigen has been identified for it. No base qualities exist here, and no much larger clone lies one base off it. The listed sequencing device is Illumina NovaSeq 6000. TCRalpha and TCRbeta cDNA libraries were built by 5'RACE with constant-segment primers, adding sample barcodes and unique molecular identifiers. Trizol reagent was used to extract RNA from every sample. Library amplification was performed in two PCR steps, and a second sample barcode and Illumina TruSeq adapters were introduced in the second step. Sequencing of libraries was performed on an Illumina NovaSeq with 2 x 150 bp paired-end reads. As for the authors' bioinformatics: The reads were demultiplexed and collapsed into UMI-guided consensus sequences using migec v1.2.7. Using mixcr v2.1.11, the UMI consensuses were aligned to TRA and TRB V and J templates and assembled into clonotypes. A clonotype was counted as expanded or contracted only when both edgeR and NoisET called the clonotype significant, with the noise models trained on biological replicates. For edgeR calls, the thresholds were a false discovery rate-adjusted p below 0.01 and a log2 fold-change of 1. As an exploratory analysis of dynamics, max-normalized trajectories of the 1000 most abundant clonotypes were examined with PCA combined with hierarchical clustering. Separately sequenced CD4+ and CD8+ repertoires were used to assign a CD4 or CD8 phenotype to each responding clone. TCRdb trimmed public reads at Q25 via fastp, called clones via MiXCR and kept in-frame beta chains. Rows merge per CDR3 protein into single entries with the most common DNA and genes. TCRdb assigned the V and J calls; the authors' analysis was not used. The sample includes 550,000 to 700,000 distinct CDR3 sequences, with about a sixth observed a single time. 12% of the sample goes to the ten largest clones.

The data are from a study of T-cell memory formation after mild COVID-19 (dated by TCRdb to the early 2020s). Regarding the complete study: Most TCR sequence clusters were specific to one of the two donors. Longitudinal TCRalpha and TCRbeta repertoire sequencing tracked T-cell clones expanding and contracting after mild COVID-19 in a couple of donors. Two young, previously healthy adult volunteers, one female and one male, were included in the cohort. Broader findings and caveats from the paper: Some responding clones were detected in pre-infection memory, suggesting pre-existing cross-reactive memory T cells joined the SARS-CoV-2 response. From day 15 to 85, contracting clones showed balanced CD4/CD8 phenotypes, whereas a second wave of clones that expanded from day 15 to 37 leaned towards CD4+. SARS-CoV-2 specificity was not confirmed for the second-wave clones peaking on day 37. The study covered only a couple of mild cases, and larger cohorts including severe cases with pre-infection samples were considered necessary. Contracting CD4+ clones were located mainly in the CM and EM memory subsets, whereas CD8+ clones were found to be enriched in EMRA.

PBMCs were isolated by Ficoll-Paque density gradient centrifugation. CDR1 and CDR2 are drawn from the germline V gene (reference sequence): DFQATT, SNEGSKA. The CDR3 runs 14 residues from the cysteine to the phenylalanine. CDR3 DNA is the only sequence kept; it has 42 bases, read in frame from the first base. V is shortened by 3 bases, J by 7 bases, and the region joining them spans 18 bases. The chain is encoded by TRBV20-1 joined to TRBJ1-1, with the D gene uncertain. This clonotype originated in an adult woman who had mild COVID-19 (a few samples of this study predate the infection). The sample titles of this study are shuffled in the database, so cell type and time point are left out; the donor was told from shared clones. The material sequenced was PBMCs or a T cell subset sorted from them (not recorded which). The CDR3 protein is CSASPPSGGVEAFF. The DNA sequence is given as TGCAGTGCTAGCCCGCCCTCAGGTGGAGTTGAAGCTTTCTTT.